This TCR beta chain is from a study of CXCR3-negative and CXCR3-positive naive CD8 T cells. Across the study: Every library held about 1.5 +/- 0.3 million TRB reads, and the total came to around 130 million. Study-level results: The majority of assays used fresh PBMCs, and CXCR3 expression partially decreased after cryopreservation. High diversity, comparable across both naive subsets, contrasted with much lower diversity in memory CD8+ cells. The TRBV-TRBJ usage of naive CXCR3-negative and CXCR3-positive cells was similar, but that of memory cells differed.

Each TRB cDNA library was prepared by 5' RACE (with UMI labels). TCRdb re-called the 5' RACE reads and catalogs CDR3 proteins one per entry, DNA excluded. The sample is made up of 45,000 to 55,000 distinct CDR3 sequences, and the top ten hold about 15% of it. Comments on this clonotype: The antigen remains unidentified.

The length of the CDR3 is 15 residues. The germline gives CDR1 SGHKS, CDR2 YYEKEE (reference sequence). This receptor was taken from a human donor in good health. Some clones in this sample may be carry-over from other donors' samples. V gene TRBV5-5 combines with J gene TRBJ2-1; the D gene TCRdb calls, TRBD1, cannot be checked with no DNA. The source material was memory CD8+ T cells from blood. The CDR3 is CASSLMGGAFNEQFF.